A selection of T cell receptor beta chains follows, all from one sample in a study of T-cell reconstitution after alpha-beta-depleted transplantation in children. TCRdb passed the PCR reads through MiXCR, listing each CDR3 protein once. This sample has 200,000 to 250,000 distinct CDR3 sequences; about 11% occur once, and the top ten carry roughly 30%. This material consisted of PBMCs, taken before TCRalphabeta/CD19-depleted stem cell transplant. The receptors derive from a child under three years old with acute myeloid leukemia, due to receive a stem cell transplant. The conserved cysteine and the conserved F or W are not part of the CDR3 here. A D gene is named only where the DNA matches it firmly.

NA TRBV5-1 ASSPGGSWGYT
TRBD1 TRBV5-8 ASRRQGRNTEAF
NA TRBV25-1 ASSEEGGVAYEQY
NA TRBV20-1 SASEEIRGLEQY
TRBD2 TRBV24-1 ATTSGRANEQF
NA TRBV24-1 ATSEGDLAYEQY
NA TRBV4-2 ASSPPGAKANYGYT
TRBD1 TRBV30 AWSGDRGHGYT
TRBD2 TRBV6-5 ASSFGTSGASTDTQY
NA TRBV28 ASSFRAPQEAF
NA TRBV7-8 ASSWGVQNTEAF
NA TRBV7-9 ASSLEANPNGAF
NA TRBV27 ASSLFRGVETQY
TRBD2 TRBV12-3/TRBV12-4 ASSLWGGGGYNEQF
NA TRBV28 ASSPTAGPNTGELF